A single sample gave rise to the 9 T cell receptor beta chains below, sequenced in a study of human T cells and chemical hapten exposure. Each CDR3 protein gets one entry after TCRdb re-called the RACE reads with MiXCR. The sample consists of about 110,000 distinct CDR3 sequences, roughly 10% of them appearing once. Time point given: patch test 2, 6 weeks after DPC sensitization. Treatment defined: therapeutic diphenylcyclopropenone sensitization with weekly scalp DPC. The source material was whole blood, sampled in connection with sensitization to the hapten diphenylcyclopropenone (DPC). Receptors originate from a woman aged 40-49 years with alopecia areata. Some clones in this sample may be carry-over from other donors' samples.

This clonotype was counted only a few times. The chain employs TRBV10-2 and TRBJ2-1; tentative D call: TRBD2 (6 bases). CDR1 is WSHSY, CDR2 SAAADI, per germline. The V end lost 10 bases, the J end lost 0 bases, and 13 bases lay between the germline ends. This CDR3 contains 14 residues. This CDR3 reads CATRDWSSYNEQFF. CDR3 nucleotides: TGCGCCACAAGGGACTGGAGCTCCTACAATGAGCAGTTCTTC.

This clonotype showed up many times. The genes are TRBV7-2 and TRBJ2-1; no definite D call. The CDR3 runs 14 residues. Trimming took 5 bases from V and 8 from J, leaving 16 bases between them. The V gene's germline CDR1 is SGHTA and CDR2 FQGNSA. The chain's CDR3 is CASSRRSLVHEQFF. The CDR3 region has the DNA TGTGCCAGCAGCCGCCGTTCTCTAGTCCATGAGCAGTTCTTC.

This clonotype was seen more than once but under ten times. J is TRBJ2-1 and V is TRBV6-5; TRBD2 aligns across 12 bases. The CDR3 has 15 residues. Germline trimming cut 6 bases from V and 9 bases from J; bases unmatched to any gene: 9. The germline V gene encodes CDR1 MNHEY and CDR2 SVGAGI. CDR3 DNA: TGTGCCAGCAGCTACGCTAGCGGGGGGGCCGGTGAGCAGTTCTTC. It is translated as CASSYASGGAGEQFF.

This clonotype has a handful of counts. This chain connects TRBV11-2 to TRBJ2-6, with D possibly being TRBD1 (6 bases). The V end was cut by 5 bases, the J end by 0 bases, with 14 bases between. From germline, CDR1 is SGHAT and CDR2 FQNNGV. The CDR3 is 17 amino acids. The CDR3 sequence is CASSPGTLSSGANVLTF. CDR3 nucleotides: TGTGCCAGCAGCCCCGGGACACTAAGCTCTGGGGCCAACGTCCTGACTTTC.

The CDR3 protein is CSATTGGNTEAFF. The CDR3 DNA sequence: TGCAGCGCTACGACAGGGGGCAACACTGAAGCTTTCTTT. The chain employs TRBV29-1 and TRBJ1-1; 10 bases are a match to TRBD1. The CDR3 extends over 13 amino acids. Germline V lookup: CDR1 SQVTM, CDR2 ANQGSEA. J lost 2 bases, V lost 7 bases, and 4 bases had no gene match.

The chain is built from TRBV5-1 and TRBJ2-1; 15 bases align to TRBD2. J gave up 9 bases and V 4 bases, and 5 bases lay outside the gene matches. This CDR3 comprises 15 residues. Germline V gives CDR1 SGHRS, CDR2 YFSETQ. In DNA, the CDR3 is TGCGCCAGCAGCATGGGACTAGCGGGGGGATTTGAGCAGTTCTTC. Translated, it gives CASSMGLAGGFEQFF.

This clonotype was observed at least ten times. This chain joins TRBV5-1 and TRBJ1-1, with D uncertain. Germline assignment: CDR1 SGHRS and CDR2 YFSETQ. Trimming took off 4 bases at V and 1 base at J, with 11 bases between the two ends. The CDR3 has 14 amino acids. The CDR3 is CASSRGQRNTEAFF. In DNA, the CDR3 is TGCGCCAGCAGCAGAGGGCAGAGGAACACTGAAGCTTTCTTT.

This clonotype was counted only a few times. This sequence joins TRBV9 and TRBJ1-1; unclear D gene. The CDR3 is 14 residues long. Germline-derived CDR1 and CDR2 are SGDLS and YYNGEE. V shed 0 bases and J shed 5 bases, with 11 bases lying between them. CDR3 in amino acids: CASSVASLGTEAFF. The CDR3 DNA reads TGTGCCAGCAGCGTAGCCTCCCTAGGGACTGAAGCTTTCTTT.

In its sample, this clonotype was seen many times. The chain links TRBV7-9 to TRBJ2-7; D gene uncertain. Germline V gives CDR1 SEHNR, CDR2 FQNEAQ (reference sequence). The V end lost 5 bases, the J end lost 7 bases, and 12 bases lay between the germline ends. The CDR3 loop spans 12 amino acids. CDR3 nucleotide sequence: TGTGCCAGCAGCCCTCAAGACCGGGAGCAGTACTTC. It encodes CASSPQDREQYF.